The clone carrying this T cell receptor beta chain has more than one count but fewer than ten. The sample comes from a study of shared clonotypes between healthy human individuals. The germline V gene has CDR1 MGHRA and CDR2 YSYEKL. Trimming cost V 4 bases and J 5 bases; bases outside gene matches: 4. The CDR3 contains 14 residues. The material for each subset, its genomic DNA, was split evenly across several immunoSEQ plates. PCR replicates from unsorted PBMC used approximately 300 ng DNA, and this amount was tens of thousands of T cell genomes. It was on ten immunoSEQ deep assay plates that unsorted PBMC DNA was sequenced. Libraries were prepared by immunoSEQ multiplex PCR; TCRdb keeps only in-frame clonotypes and omits some of them. The sample includes nearly 500,000 clones, over 65% of them seen just once.

The receptor comes from a woman in her thirties or forties in good health. Some clones in this sample may be carry-over from other donors' samples. The V call is TRBV4-1, the J call TRBJ1-5; 8 bases agree with TRBD1. The sequencing sample was made of PBMCs. The CDR3 DNA sequence: TGCGCCAGCAGCCCGGACAGGGAATATCAGCCCCAGCATTTT. It specifies CASSPDREYQPQHF.